This T cell receptor (beta chain) was recorded in a study of neurological immune-mediated disorders. Study-wide results and caveats: When the repertoires were grouped phylogenetically, those of 18 of the 34 multiple sclerosis patients came together in a single cluster of related CDR3 sequences, which points to a possible repertoire-level signature.

The authors produced cDNA by 5'RACE using 10-nucleotide random UMIs. The output of every sequencing run exceeded 190 million TCR-beta sequences, derived from 15-18 subjects. TCRdb used MiXCR to reprocess the 5' RACE reads, holding one entry per CDR3 protein. Here the sample spans tens of thousands of distinct CDR3 sequences, about 4.9% being singletons. This CDR3 region has 15 residues. The V and J ends lost 5 bases and 1 base respectively, with 9 bases between them. Germline assignment: CDR1 SGHAT and CDR2 FQDESV (reference sequence). There are many counts of this clonotype. Its antigen is not known. Unsorted libraries were generated from 2 million PBMCs. These cells had been stored in RNAlater at -80 C.

What was sequenced was PBMCs. The sequence was collected from a man aged 25-45 years with multiple sclerosis. The chain links TRBV11-1 to TRBJ2-6; no clear D. The CDR3 sequence is CASSRTWSGANVLTF. Written as DNA, the CDR3 is TGTGCCAGCAGCCGGACGTGGTCTGGGGCCAACGTCCTGACTTTC.